A selection of T cell receptor beta chains follows, all from one sample in a study of blood T cell repertoires in COVID-19. Some clones are missing from TCRdb's copy, which holds only in-frame ones; the method was immunoSEQ multiplex PCR. The sample shows 250,000 or so clones, 65% to 90% of them seen only once. Sequenced: PBMCs or T cells enriched from blood (not recorded which). The receptors derive from a man aged 40-49 years who had recovered from COVID-19. Each CDR3 is given with its conserved first and last residue. D genes are given only for firm matches. Only some rows state a clone size, as once, few, many or a class for expanded clones.

D,V,size,J,CDR3,DNA
.,TRBV27,.,TRBJ2-4,CATRGTGNDIQYF,TGTGCCACCCGGGGGACTGGGAACGACATTCAGTACTTC
.,TRBV27,.,TRBJ2-5,CASSLSIAAEETQYF,TGTGCCAGCAGTTTAAGTATAGCGGCTGAAGAGACCCAGTACTTC
TRBD2,TRBV5-1,.,TRBJ2-7,CASSSGSRSYEQYF,TGCGCCAGCAGTAGCGGGAGCCGCTCCTACGAGCAGTACTTC
TRBD1,TRBV19,few,TRBJ2-7,CASSSWDRDYEQYF,TGTGCCAGTAGTAGTTGGGACAGGGATTACGAGCAGTACTTC
TRBD1,TRBV6-5,few,TRBJ1-1,CASSSTGAVTEAFF,TGTGCCAGCAGTTCGACAGGGGCGGTCACTGAAGCTTTCTTT
TRBD1,TRBV4-1,.,TRBJ1-4,CASSQEQGRKKLFF,TGCGCCAGCAGCCAAGAACAGGGGAGGAAAAAACTGTTTTTT
.,TRBV7-9,few,TRBJ2-1,CASSSPLGENNEQFF,TGTGCCAGCAGCTCCCCGTTGGGCGAAAACAATGAGCAGTTCTTC
.,TRBV28,.,TRBJ2-3,CASRYSIGGTDTQYF,TGTGCCAGCCGTTACTCGATAGGGGGCACAGATACGCAGTATTTT
TRBD1,TRBV19,.,TRBJ2-5,CASRDRGQETQYF,TGTGCCAGTAGAGACAGGGGTCAAGAGACCCAGTACTTC
.,TRBV18,.,TRBJ2-2,CASSPQGPGPLNTGELFF,TGTGCCAGCTCACCTCAGGGGCCGGGCCCTCTGAACACCGGGGAGCTGTTTTTT
TRBD1,TRBV18,once,TRBJ2-5,CASSPATGTGRETQYF,TGTGCCAGCTCACCTGCGACCGGGACAGGGAGGGAGACCCAGTACTTC
TRBD2,TRBV6-5,.,TRBJ2-1,CASSRGLAEQFF,TGTGCCAGCAGTCGGGGACTAGCGGAGCAGTTCTTC
.,TRBV6-2/TRBV6-3,.,TRBJ2-1,CASSYFGGDEQFF,TGTGCCAGCAGTTACTTCGGAGGTGATGAGCAGTTCTTC
TRBD1,TRBV27,.,TRBJ1-2,CASSLYLTASGTAYGYTF,TGTGCCAGCAGTTTATACCTGACAGCTTCCGGGACAGCCTATGGCTACACCTTC
TRBD2,TRBV5-1,.,TRBJ2-7,CASSLDFGTSGHEQYF,TGCGCCAGCAGCTTGGACTTTGGGACTAGCGGGCACGAGCAGTACTTC
TRBD1,TRBV27,.,TRBJ1-1,CASNTGGLTEAFF,TGTGCCAGCAACACAGGGGGCTTAACTGAAGCTTTCTTT
.,TRBV7-9,.,TRBJ1-2,CAIVQGYGYTF,TGTGCCATAGTTCAGGGCTATGGCTACACCTTC
.,TRBV19,once,TRBJ1-1,CASSTQGGGTEAFF,TGTGCCAGTAGCACACAGGGCGGCGGCACTGAAGCTTTCTTT
.,TRBV4-1,.,TRBJ2-2,CASSLNSVGDGELFF,TGCGCCAGCAGCCTAAACAGCGTCGGGGACGGGGAGCTGTTTTTT
.,TRBV5-6,.,TRBJ1-5,CASSLLGLGNQPQHF,TGTGCCAGCAGCTTGCTTGGCTTGGGCAATCAGCCCCAGCATTTT
.,TRBV27,few,TRBJ2-5,CASSLYQGLQETQYF,TGTGCCAGCAGTTTATACCAGGGCCTCCAAGAGACCCAGTACTTC
TRBD1,TRBV5-4,.,TRBJ2-1,CASSLEFEGAKFF,TGTGCCAGCAGCTTGGAGTTTGAGGGGGCTAAGTTCTTC
.,TRBV13,.,TRBJ2-7,CASSVGSSYEQYF,TGTGCCAGCAGCGTCGGGTCTTCCTACGAGCAGTACTTC
TRBD2,TRBV7-9,.,TRBJ2-1,CASSTSGINEQFF,TGTGCCAGCAGCACTAGCGGGATCAATGAGCAGTTCTTC
TRBD2,TRBV3-1/TRBV3-2,.,TRBJ2-7,CASSLGMASGIYEQYF,TGTGCCAGCAGCCTAGGGATGGCTAGCGGAATTTACGAGCAGTACTTC
TRBD1,TRBV5-6,.,TRBJ1-5,CASSLRTGGIDQPQHF,TGTGCCAGCAGCTTGAGGACAGGGGGTATTGATCAGCCCCAGCATTTT
TRBD2,TRBV27,.,TRBJ2-1,CASSHQERGKDNEQFF,TGTGCCAGCAGTCATCAGGAGCGGGGGAAGGACAATGAGCAGTTCTTC
.,TRBV30,.,TRBJ2-2,CAWSEFPFTGELFF,TGTGCCTGGAGTGAATTTCCGTTTACCGGGGAGCTGTTTTTT
TRBD1,TRBV6-2/TRBV6-3,.,TRBJ1-1,CASSTLTGGPNTEAFF,TGTGCCAGCAGTACTCTGACAGGGGGCCCGAACACTGAAGCTTTCTTT
.,TRBV9,.,TRBJ1-3,CASSVRTTGNTIYF,TGTGCCAGCAGCGTCCGGACAACTGGAAACACCATATATTTT
.,TRBV4-1,.,TRBJ1-3,CASSQDHLRSSSGNTIYF,TGCGCCAGCAGCCAAGATCATCTCCGGAGTTCTTCTGGAAACACCATATATTTT
TRBD1,TRBV19,.,TRBJ2-1,CASSRRQGDNEQFF,TGTGCCAGTAGTAGGAGACAGGGGGACAATGAGCAGTTCTTC
TRBD1,TRBV6-2/TRBV6-3,.,TRBJ2-7,CASSYLGQVLYEQYF,TGTGCCAGCAGTTACTTGGGACAGGTTCTCTACGAGCAGTACTTC
.,TRBV30,.,TRBJ2-3,CAWSGSEADTQYF,TGTGCCTGGAGTGGTAGCGAGGCAGATACGCAGTATTTT
TRBD2,TRBV7-3,.,TRBJ2-3,CASSPQERGIPDTQYF,TGTGCCAGCAGCCCCCAAGAGCGGGGGATCCCCGATACGCAGTATTTT
TRBD2,TRBV30,.,TRBJ2-1,CAWSAGTSYNEQFF,TGTGCCTGGAGTGCCGGGACTAGCTACAATGAGCAGTTCTTC
TRBD1,TRBV11-2,.,TRBJ2-7,CASSFTGGGLTEQYF,TGTGCCAGCAGCTTCACAGGGGGTGGCTTGACTGAGCAGTACTTC
.,TRBV20-1,.,TRBJ1-5,CSAIEGDYSNQPQHF,TGCAGTGCTATTGAGGGGGACTATAGCAATCAGCCCCAGCATTTT
.,TRBV5-1,.,TRBJ2-5,CASSLVSGLQETQYF,TGCGCCAGCAGCTTGGTCTCTGGACTCCAAGAGACCCAGTACTTC
.,TRBV7-9,.,TRBJ1-2,CASSADGAYGYTF,TGTGCCAGCAGCGCCGACGGAGCTTATGGCTACACCTTC
.,TRBV5-1,.,TRBJ1-6,CASSFHTQTGSNSPLHF,TGCGCCAGCAGCTTCCATACACAAACGGGAAGTAATTCACCCCTCCACTTT
TRBD2,TRBV9,.,TRBJ2-1,CASSTLAGSSYNEQFF,TGTGCCAGCAGCACCCTAGCGGGGAGCTCCTACAATGAGCAGTTCTTC
.,TRBV28,.,TRBJ1-4,CASSTTGGTNEKLFF,TGTGCCAGCAGTACCACGGGGGGAACTAATGAAAAACTGTTTTTT
TRBD1,TRBV5-3,.,TRBJ1-2,CARSSEQGAYNYGYTF,TGTGCCAGAAGCTCGGAACAGGGGGCGTATAACTATGGCTACACCTTC
TRBD1,TRBV7-2,.,TRBJ1-1,CASSSGQVNTEAFF,TGTGCCAGCAGCTCGGGACAGGTGAACACTGAAGCTTTCTTT
TRBD2,TRBV5-4,many,TRBJ2-1,CASSEKRGGQGEQFF,TGTGCCAGCAGTGAAAAGCGGGGGGGCCAGGGGGAGCAGTTCTTC
.,TRBV12-3/TRBV12-4,.,TRBJ1-2,CASYANYGYTF,TGTGCCAGCTATGCTAACTATGGCTACACCTTC
TRBD2,TRBV5-1,.,TRBJ2-7,CASSESAGVGGEQYF,TGCGCCAGCAGCGAGTCGGCGGGAGTAGGAGGCGAGCAGTACTTC
.,TRBV27,.,TRBJ1-5,CASSLGPGGQPQHF,TGTGCCAGCAGTTTGGGGCCTGGGGGGCAGCCCCAGCATTTT
TRBD1,TRBV2,once,TRBJ1-5,CASRDRVGNQPQHF,TGTGCCAGCAGAGACAGGGTAGGCAATCAGCCCCAGCATTTT
.,TRBV3-1/TRBV3-2,.,TRBJ2-2,CASSQGLNTGELFF,TGTGCCAGCAGCCAGGGGCTGAACACCGGGGAGCTGTTTTTT
.,TRBV18,.,TRBJ2-7,CASSPRADEQYF,TGTGCCAGCTCACCACGAGCGGACGAGCAGTACTTC
.,TRBV9,.,TRBJ1-1,CASSSQTGNTEAFF,TGTGCCAGCAGCTCCCAAACAGGGAACACTGAAGCTTTCTTT
.,TRBV6-2/TRBV6-3,once,TRBJ1-1,CASSYSTGVGTEAFF,TGTGCCAGCAGTTACTCGACCGGGGTTGGCACTGAAGCTTTCTTT
.,TRBV28,few,TRBJ2-7,CASSFGMGAREQYF,TGTGCCAGCAGTTTCGGGATGGGGGCTCGGGAGCAGTACTTC